The 21 T cell receptor beta chains below all came from one sample that was sequenced in a study of response to subunit inactivated influenza vaccine. MiXCR, applied by TCRdb to the RT-PCR reads, yields one record per CDR3 protein. The top ten hold 7.6% of the sample, which has roughly 630,000 distinct CDR3 sequences, 14% seen once. This sample comprised PBMCs from blood, obtained 14 days before vaccination. The receptors stem from a man in his forties or fifties who received an inactivated influenza vaccine.

The V and J genes are TRBV2 and TRBJ2-7; D remains ambiguous. The germline V gene has CDR1 SNHLY and CDR2 FYNNEI. V shed 1 base and J shed 7 bases, with 11 bases lying between them. The CDR3 consists of 13 residues. The CDR3 DNA sequence: TGTGCCAGCAGTGAAGAACCCCATGGGGAGCAGTACTTC. Protein product: CASSEEPHGEQYF.

This clonotype showed up many times. The chain has TRBV15 and TRBJ2-4; 9 nucleotides agree with TRBD1. V dropped 0 bases and J dropped 5; count of bases not matched to a gene: 5. The CDR3 runs 16 residues. From germline, CDR1 is LNHNV and CDR2 YYDKDF (reference sequence). The DNA for the CDR3 is TGTGCCACCAGCAGAGACATAGGACAGGGGCAAAACATTCAGTACTTC. This translates into CATSRDIGQGQNIQYF.

This clonotype was seen a few times. This rearrangement joins TRBV20-1 to TRBJ2-7; D is ambiguous. V lost 0 bases and J 0 bases, leaving 9 bases between the germline ends. This CDR3 has 14 amino acids. The germline CDR1 and CDR2 sequences are DFQATT and SNEGSKA (reference sequence). The CDR3 DNA reads as TGCAGTGCTAGAGAGGGCAGCTACTCCTACGAGCAGTACTTC. It specifies CSAREGSYSYEQYF.

V usage is TRBV5-1 and J usage is TRBJ1-5; the D gene is possibly TRBD1 (5 bases). The V gene lost 0 bases and the J gene lost 4 bases, with 11 bases spanning the gap. Germline V gene lookup returns CDR1 SGHRS and CDR2 YFSETQ. This CDR3 has 15 residues. The DNA for the CDR3 is TGCGCCAGCAGCTTGGAAGGGGTCTGGAATCAGCCCCAGCATTTT. This codes for CASSLEGVWNQPQHF. Full variable domain (outside the CDR3, taken from reference TRBV5-1 and TRBJ1-5): KAGVTQTPRYLIKTRGQQVTLSCSPISGHRSVSWYQQTPGQGLQFLFEYFSETQRNKGNFPGRFSGRQFSNSRSEMNVSTLELGDSALYLCASSLEGVWNQPQHFGDGTRLSIL.

The chain employs TRBV12-3 or TRBV12-4 and TRBJ2-1; D is undetermined. V dropped 3 bases and J dropped 6 bases, with 9 bases sitting between them. The CDR3 spans 13 residues. CDR3 sequence reads: CASSFQGFNEQFF. CDR3 bases: TGTGCCAGCAGTTTCCAAGGGTTCAATGAGCAGTTCTTC.

The gene calls are TRBV20-1 and TRBJ1-4; D may be TRBD1 (5 bases). CDR1 is DFQATT, CDR2 SNEGSKA, per germline (reference sequence). Trimming cost V 4 bases and J 8 bases, with 17 bases left between them. This CDR3 spans 14 amino acids. The CDR3 DNA is TGCAGTGCTATTATCCGGCAGGGCAGAGAAAAACTGTTTTTT. Residues: CSAIIRQGREKLFF.

This clonotype has more than one count but fewer than ten. The chain uses TRBV2 and TRBJ2-1, with no clear D. With 1 base removed from V and 5 bases from J, the gap between germline ends came to 6 bases. CDR1 SNHLY and CDR2 FYNNEI come from the germline V gene. The CDR3 loop spans 13 amino acids. The CDR3 DNA sequence: TGTGCCAGCAGTGAAGTCAGGAACAATGAGCAGTTCTTC. This gives the protein CASSEVRNNEQFF.

This clonotype was detected a few times. The rearrangement joins TRBV28 to TRBJ1-2; D might be TRBD1 (6 bases). With 1 base removed from V and 4 bases from J, the gap between germline ends came to 13 bases. CDR1 is MDHEN, CDR2 SYDVKM, per germline. This CDR3 has 15 residues. This CDR3 reads CASSLSGGPRYGYTF. The CDR3 DNA sequence: TGTGCCAGCAGTTTATCCGGGGGCCCACGCTATGGCTACACCTTC.

This clonotype was detected a few times. V gene TRBV28 combines with J gene TRBJ1-5; a weak D match, TRBD1 (5 bases). Per the germline V gene, CDR1 is MDHEN and CDR2 is SYDVKM. V shed 2 bases and J shed 4 bases, with 12 bases lying between them. The CDR3 length is 15 residues. DNA of the CDR3: TGTGCCAGCAGTTTACAGGGTTTAAGGAATCAGCCCCAGCATTTT. Protein product: CASSLQGLRNQPQHF. The entire variable domain, with the rest obtained from reference TRBV28 and TRBJ1-5, is as follows: DVKVTQSSRYLVKRTGEKVFLECVQDMDHENMFWYRQDPGLGLRLIYFSYDVKMKEKGDIPEGYSVSREKKERFSLILESASTNQTSMYLCASSLQGLRNQPQHFGDGTRLSIL.

This chain uses TRBV7-9 with TRBJ1-4, with 7 bases that match TRBD1. CDR3 length: 14 amino acids. V shed 3 bases, J shed 2 bases, and the junction held 0 bases outside the gene matches. The germline CDR1 and CDR2 sequences are SEHNR and FQNEAQ (reference sequence). CDR3 protein: CASSLGQTNEKLFF. The CDR3 DNA reads TGTGCCAGCAGCTTGGGACAGACTAATGAAAAACTGTTTTTT.

This clonotype was detected ten times or more. This rearrangement joins TRBV10-3 to TRBJ2-1; tentative D call: TRBD2 (5 bases). The CDR3 runs to 16 residues. Trimming removed 0 bases from V and 7 bases from J, with 16 bases in between. The germline gives CDR1 ENHRY, CDR2 SYGVKD. The CDR3, as DNA: TGTGCCATCAGTGAGTCAGCGCCCCGACGAGGGAATGAGCAGTTCTTC. It codes for CAISESAPRRGNEQFF.

This chain's CDR3 is CSVEMGSEEKLFF. Here the CDR3 DNA reads TGCAGCGTTGAAATGGGGAGTGAAGAAAAACTGTTTTTT. The chain employs TRBV29-1 and TRBJ1-4; the D is unclear. Germline values: CDR1 SQVTM, CDR2 ANQGSEA. The CDR3 sequence is 13 residues long. The V gene lost 2 bases and the J gene lost 8 bases, with 12 bases spanning the gap.

The sample holds a few counts of this clonotype. V gene TRBV20-1 combines with J gene TRBJ2-5, with a tentative D call TRBD2 (7 bases). Deletions cut 5 bases from V and 2 bases from J, with 12 bases between. Germline CDR1 is DFQATT and CDR2 is SNEGSKA (reference sequence). The CDR3 contains 13 residues. This CDR3 reads CSAQGTTQETQYF. CDR3 DNA sequence: TGCAGTGCTCAGGGGACTACTCAAGAGACCCAGTACTTC.

Only a few counts were recorded for this clonotype. The V and J genes are TRBV29-1 and TRBJ2-3; D call uncertain. In germline, CDR1 is SQVTM, CDR2 ANQGSEA. The CDR3 is made up of 12 amino acids. V dropped 0 bases and J dropped 1 base, with 2 bases sitting between them. The CDR3 is CSVEDGTDTQYF. The CDR3 nucleotides read TGCAGCGTTGAAGACGGCACAGATACGCAGTATTTT.

This clonotype was found many times. The CDR3, as DNA: TGTGCCAGCTCACCAACAGCCGGGGAGACCCAGTACTTC. It yields the protein CASSPTAGETQYF. The chain couples TRBV18 to TRBJ2-5; D is uncertain. V was pared by 2 bases and J by 5 bases, with 9 bases between. In germline, CDR1 is KGHSH, CDR2 LQKENI. The CDR3 has 13 residues.

The rearrangement links TRBV27 to TRBJ1-6, with D hard to call. Trimming pared 8 bases from V and 4 bases from J, leaving 12 bases between. In germline, CDR1 is MNHEY, CDR2 SMNVEV (reference sequence). This CDR3 has 14 amino acids. The CDR3 reads CASSYGVYNSPLHF. DNA for the CDR3: TGTGCCAGCTCTTATGGGGTTTATAATTCACCCCTCCACTTT.

This clonotype was detected a few times. CDR3 in amino acids: CASSLVVLEGTDTQYF. DNA of the CDR3: TGTGCCAGCAGCTTGGTGGTTTTGGAGGGCACAGATACGCAGTATTTT. The chain joins TRBV5-6 to TRBJ2-3, with a weak D call TRBD2 (5 bases). The V and J ends lost 0 bases and 1 base respectively, with 12 bases between them. Per the germline V gene, CDR1 is SGHDT and CDR2 is YYEEEE. The CDR3 extends over 16 amino acids.

The J gene is TRBJ2-7, the V gene TRBV4-2; 8 nucleotides align to TRBD2. The CDR3 has 14 amino acids. J lost 5 bases, V lost 1 base, and 4 bases had no gene match. Looked up from germline, CDR1 is LGHNA and CDR2 is YNFKEQ. In nucleotides, the CDR3 is TGTGCCAGCAGCCAAGCCGGACTAGCCCACGAGCAGTACTTC. Translation: CASSQAGLAHEQYF.

The J gene is TRBJ2-2, the V gene TRBV11-2, with TRBD2 matching 10 bases. CDR3 length: 18 residues. Germline V lookup: CDR1 SGHAT, CDR2 FQNNGV. V dropped 1 base and J dropped 0; count of bases not matched to a gene: 5. CDR3 DNA: TGTGCCAGCAGCTTAGTCACGCTAGCGGGGGCGAACACCGGGGAGCTGTTTTTT. Translated: CASSLVTLAGANTGELFF.

There are many counts of this clonotype. V gene TRBV24-1 combines with J gene TRBJ2-3, with 9 bases identical to TRBD2. The CDR3 extends over 13 amino acids. V trimming: 2 bases; J trimming: 15 bases; junction bases outside the gene matches: 8. Germline values: CDR1 KGHDR, CDR2 SFDVKD. In nucleotides, the CDR3 is TGTGCCACCAGTGATTATCGACTAGCGGATTATTATTTT. Its protein product is CATSDYRLADYYF.

This clonotype showed up many times. The genes are TRBV7-2 and TRBJ2-5; TRBD2 might be the D (6 bases). There are 12 residues in the CDR3. With 5 bases removed from V and 7 bases from J, the gap between germline ends came to 11 bases. In germline, CDR1 is SGHTA, CDR2 FQGNSA. CDR3 DNA: TGTGCCAGCAGCGTCCTCGGGGGGACCCAGTACTTC. Translating it yields CASSVLGGTQYF.